This TCR beta chain stems from a study of sequential checkpoint blockade in melanoma. V lost 3 bases, J lost 0 bases, and 9 bases lay in between. The germline V gene encodes CDR1 LNHDA and CDR2 SQIVND (reference sequence). This CDR3 has 15 residues. The treatment denotes: randomized to nivolumab then ipilimumab (arm A) or the reverse (arm B). TCRdb keeps only in-frame clones here, not all; method: immunoSEQ multiplex PCR. Counted here are approximately 20,000 clones, around 70% occurring once; the ten biggest clones make up 4% to 6%. The sample consisted of tumor tissue (inferred from file names), taken from a patient given nivolumab and ipilimumab in sequence. The sequence was collected from a human donor with melanoma. The chain couples TRBV19 to TRBJ2-4; D not certain. The CDR3 reads CASSISRVAKNIQYF. The CDR3 DNA reads as TGTGCCAGTAGTATCTCAAGGGTAGCCAAAAACATTCAGTACTTC.